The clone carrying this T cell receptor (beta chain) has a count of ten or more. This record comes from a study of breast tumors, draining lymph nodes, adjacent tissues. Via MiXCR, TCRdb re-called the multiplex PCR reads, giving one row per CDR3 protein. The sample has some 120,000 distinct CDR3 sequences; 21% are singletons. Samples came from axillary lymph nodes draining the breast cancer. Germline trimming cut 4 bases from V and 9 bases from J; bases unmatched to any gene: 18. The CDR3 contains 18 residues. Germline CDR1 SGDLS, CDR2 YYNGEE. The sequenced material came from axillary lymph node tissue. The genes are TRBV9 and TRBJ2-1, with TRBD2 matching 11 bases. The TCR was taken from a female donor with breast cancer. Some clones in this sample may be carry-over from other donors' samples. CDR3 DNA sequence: TGTGCCAGCAGCCCGCAACTAGCGGGAGTCCCCCTATCGAGTGAGCAGTTCTTC. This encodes CASSPQLAGVPLSSEQFF.